This T cell receptor beta chain comes out of a study of CD8+ T cells in alopecia areata. As for the study in general: The protocol delivered tofacitinib for 6 to 18 months, then withdrew it for 6 months.

Described treatment: oral pan-JAK inhibitor, 5-10 mg twice daily. V was trimmed by 7 bases and J by 5 bases, leaving 17 bases between them. This CDR3 contains 13 residues. The germline CDR1 and CDR2 sequences are SQVTM and ANQGSEA. cDNA prepared by RNA extraction and subsequent reverse transcription served as the template for sequencing. The assay was immunoSEQ multiplex PCR, and TCRdb's table has in-frame clones only and misses some. The table shows around 300,000 clones, with about 62% occurring only once. This clonotype was sampled from a human donor with alopecia areata. Here the sequenced sample was CD4+ T cells sorted from blood, taken around week 52, from a patient treated with tofacitinib. The gene calls are TRBV29-1 and TRBJ1-1; perhaps TRBD1 as D (5 bases). The CDR3, as DNA: TGCAGCGCCAGCCAGTCAGGGACTACTGAAGCTTTCTTT. Its protein is CSASQSGTTEAFF. The full variable domain, completed using reference TRBV29-1 and TRBJ1-1, is SAVISQKPSRDICQRGTSLTIQCQVDSQVTMMFWYRQQPGQSLTLIATANQGSEATYESGFVIDKFPISRPNLTFSTLTVSNMSPEDSSIYLCSASQSGTTEAFFGQGTRLTVV.